This is a list of T cell receptor beta chains from one sample in a study of cytomegalovirus exposure and HLA in healthy donors. Profiled with immunoSEQ multiplex PCR; TCRdb holds only in-frame clones, not every one. Here the sample spans 200,000 to 250,000 clones, roughly 90% being singletons. The sequencing sample was made of PBMCs. The receptors come from a man in his late teens or twenties in good health and CMV-seropositive. The CDR3 runs from the conserved cysteine through the conserved F or W. D genes are given only for firm matches. Expanded clones are given a class, and other clones once, few, many or no size at all.

TRBV4-2	NA	NA	TRBJ2-1	CASSPIGSSYNEQFF	TGTGCCAGCAGCCCCATCGGGAGCTCCTACAATGAGCAGTTCTTC
TRBV7-2	NA	NA	TRBJ2-5	CASSLGFEGEETQYF	TGTGCCAGCAGCTTAGGATTCGAGGGGGAAGAGACCCAGTACTTC
TRBV13	NA	TRBD2	TRBJ2-7	CASSETSGRTPHEQYF	TGTGCCAGCAGCGAAACTAGCGGGAGGACTCCCCACGAGCAGTACTTC
TRBV30	NA	NA	TRBJ1-1	CAWSPKGFTEAFF	TGTGCCTGGAGTCCGAAGGGGTTCACTGAAGCTTTCTTT
TRBV27	once	TRBD2	TRBJ2-1	CASSGGRMNNEQFF	TGTGCCAGCAGTGGCGGGAGGATGAACAATGAGCAGTTCTTC
TRBV28	NA	NA	TRBJ2-2	CASSPGTTGELFF	TGTGCCAGCAGTCCTGGGACTACCGGGGAGCTGTTTTTT
TRBV5-4	NA	NA	TRBJ2-1	CASSLVQRPYNEQFF	TGTGCCAGCAGCTTGGTGCAGCGACCCTACAATGAGCAGTTCTTC
TRBV2	NA	TRBD1	TRBJ1-2	CASRAGTADYGYTF	TGTGCCAGCAGAGCCGGGACAGCGGACTATGGCTACACCTTC
TRBV28	NA	NA	TRBJ1-5	CASSLVETQPQHF	TGTGCCAGCAGCTTGGTTGAAACTCAGCCCCAGCATTTT
TRBV6-4	NA	TRBD2	TRBJ2-1	CASSQSSGSRNEQFF	TGTGCCAGCAGCCAATCTAGCGGGAGTAGGAATGAGCAGTTCTTC